This TCR beta chain originates from a study of T cell repertoires and HLA-DP antigens. Whole-study context: Transduced HeLa cells presented HLA-DP to CD4+ T cells.

The protocol was immunoSEQ multiplex PCR, while the TCRdb copy is restricted to in-frame clones and leaves out a portion. The profile shows about 89,000 clones, approximately 86% of them singletons. With regard to this clone: The target antigen is unknown.

V was clipped by 5 bases and J by 2 bases, with 7 bases between them. Germline V gives CDR1 SQVTM, CDR2 ANQGSEA. CDR3 length: 12 residues. The sequence derives from a man between 45 and 60 years old in good health and CMV-seronegative. The chain links TRBV29-1 to TRBJ1-5; D not resolved. The sequenced material came from CD4+ T cells from PBMCs. The CDR3 DNA sequence: TGCAGCGTTCAGTGGGGCAATCAGCCCCAGCATTTT. Its translation: CSVQWGNQPQHF.